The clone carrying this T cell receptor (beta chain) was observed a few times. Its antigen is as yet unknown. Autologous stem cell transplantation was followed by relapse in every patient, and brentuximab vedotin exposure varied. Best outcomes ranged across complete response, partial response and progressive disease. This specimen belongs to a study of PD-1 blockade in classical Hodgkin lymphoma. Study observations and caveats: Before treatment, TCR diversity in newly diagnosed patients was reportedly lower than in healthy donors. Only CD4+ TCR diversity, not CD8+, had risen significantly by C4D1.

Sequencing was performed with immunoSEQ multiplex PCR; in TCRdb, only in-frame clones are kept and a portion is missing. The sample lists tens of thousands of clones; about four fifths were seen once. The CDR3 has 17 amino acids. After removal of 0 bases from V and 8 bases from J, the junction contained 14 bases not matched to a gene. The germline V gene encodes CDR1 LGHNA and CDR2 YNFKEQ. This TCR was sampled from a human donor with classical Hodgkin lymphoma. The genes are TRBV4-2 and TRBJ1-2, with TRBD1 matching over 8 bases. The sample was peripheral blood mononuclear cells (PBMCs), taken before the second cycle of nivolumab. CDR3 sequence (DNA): TGTGCCAGCAGCCAAGAAGTCGGGGCAGGGGGCAGGAGAGGCTACACCTTC. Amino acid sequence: CASSQEVGAGGRRGYTF.